A single sample is the source of the 25 T cell receptor beta chains below, sequenced in a study of blood T cell repertoires in COVID-19. Repertoires were generated with immunoSEQ multiplex PCR, while TCRdb's copy carries only in-frame clones and drops some. The sample has about 72,000 clones, roughly nine tenths seen once. The sequencing sample was made of peripheral blood. The receptor set was obtained from a human donor in a cohort sampled during active COVID-19.

This clone was recorded once. The gene calls are TRBV29-1 and TRBJ1-1; D call uncertain. Germline lookup yields CDR1 SQVTM and CDR2 ANQGSEA. V was cut by 8 bases and J by 7 bases, with 20 bases left in between. CDR3 length: 13 amino acids. The CDR3 spells CSTKQTNEVEAFF. CDR3 bases: TGCAGCACAAAACAGACTAACGAGGTTGAAGCTTTCTTT. Using reference TRBV29-1 and TRBJ1-1 for the parts outside the CDR3, the full variable domain is SAVISQKPSRDICQRGTSLTIQCQVDSQVTMMFWYRQQPGQSLTLIATANQGSEATYESGFVIDKFPISRPNLTFSTLTVSNMSPEDSSIYLCSTKQTNEVEAFFGQGTRLTVV.

This clone was observed a handful of times. The J gene is TRBJ2-7, the V gene TRBV6-5, with 9 bases lining up with TRBD1. After removal of 7 bases from V and 0 bases from J, the junction contained 4 bases not matched to a gene. Germline CDR1 MNHEY, CDR2 SVGAGI. There are 14 residues in the CDR3. The DNA for the CDR3 is TGTGCCAGCACCCGGGACAGGGACTCCTACGAGCAGTACTTC. Translating gives CASTRDRDSYEQYF.

The chain links TRBV9 to TRBJ2-3; tentatively, D is TRBD1 (6 bases). V was clipped by 6 bases and J by 0 bases, with 17 bases between them. Germline values: CDR1 SGDLS, CDR2 YYNGEE. This CDR3 contains 16 residues. The CDR3 bases are TGTGCCAGCAATAGCCGGGGACATACTAGCACAGATACGCAGTATTTT. It encodes CASNSRGHTSTDTQYF.

The chain links TRBV3-1 (or the pseudogene TRBV3-2) to TRBJ1-1; D is ambiguous. The germline CDR1 and CDR2 sequences are LGHDT and YNNKEL (reference sequence). This CDR3 has 11 amino acids. With 5 bases removed from V and 9 bases from J, the gap between germline ends came to 10 bases. This CDR3 reads CASSRGLQAFF. CDR3 sequence (DNA): TGTGCCAGCAGCAGAGGACTACAAGCTTTCTTT.

This chain joins TRBV3-1 (or the pseudogene TRBV3-2) and TRBJ2-2; D is perhaps TRBD1 (6 bases). V was clipped by 1 base and J by 3 bases, with 9 bases between them. Germline V gives CDR1 LGHDT, CDR2 YNNKEL (reference sequence). The CDR3 has 15 residues. The CDR3: CASSQGSGDTGELFF. In DNA form, the CDR3 reads TGTGCCAGCAGCCAAGGATCAGGGGACACCGGGGAGCTGTTTTTT.

This chain joins TRBV7-9 and TRBJ2-7, with 7 bases matching TRBD1. Germline trimming cut 4 bases from V and 3 bases from J; bases unmatched to any gene: 6. The CDR3 spans 14 residues. CDR1 and CDR2 (germline): SEHNR, FQNEAQ (reference sequence). The CDR3 protein is CASSSQGPLYEQYF. DNA for the CDR3: TGTGCCAGCAGCTCACAGGGGCCGCTCTACGAGCAGTACTTC.

V usage is TRBV3-1 (or the pseudogene TRBV3-2) and J usage is TRBJ2-5; 16 bases are shared with TRBD2. V lost 4 bases and J lost 5; bases outside the gene matches: 4. This CDR3 is built from 16 residues. Germline V gives CDR1 LGHDT, CDR2 YNNKEL (reference sequence). The CDR3 coding sequence is TGTGCCAGCAGCCGGGGACTAGCGGGAGGGTCGGAGACCCAGTACTTC. Translated, it gives CASSRGLAGGSETQYF.

V and J are TRBV27 and TRBJ2-7, with TRBD1 identical over 10 bases. Germline trimming cut 6 bases from V and 5 bases from J; bases unmatched to any gene: 10. The length of the CDR3 is 15 residues. CDR1 MNHEY and CDR2 SMNVEV come from the germline V gene (reference sequence). CDR3 amino acids: CASSRDRGPEDEQYF. For the CDR3, the DNA is TGTGCCAGCAGCCGGGACAGGGGTCCCGAGGACGAGCAGTACTTC.

This chain uses TRBV3-1 (or the pseudogene TRBV3-2) with TRBJ2-7; 8 bases are a match to TRBD1. Germline lookup yields CDR1 LGHDT and CDR2 YNNKEL (reference sequence). The CDR3 totals 14 residues. V shed 5 bases, J shed 0 bases, and the junction held 3 bases outside the gene matches. Here the CDR3 reads CASSVGQASYEQYF. The CDR3, as DNA: TGTGCCAGCAGCGTGGGACAGGCCTCCTACGAGCAGTACTTC.

The V and J genes are TRBV2 and TRBJ1-5; TRBD1 matches at 9 bases. Germline trimming cut 4 bases from V and 4 bases from J; bases unmatched to any gene: 5. Germline-derived CDR1 and CDR2 are SNHLY and FYNNEI. CDR3 length: 15 residues. CDR3 coding DNA: TGTGCCAGCAGTGTGGACAGGGGACGTAATCAGCCCCAGCATTTT. Its protein is CASSVDRGRNQPQHF.

This clone was recorded only once. This chain uses TRBV5-1 with TRBJ2-1, with D possibly TRBD1 on 6 matching bases. Germline V gene sequence: CDR1 SGHRS, CDR2 YFSETQ. The CDR3 contains 13 residues. The V end lost 4 bases, the J end lost 9 bases, and 14 bases lay between the germline ends. CDR3 amino acids: CASSLPTGSEQFF. CDR3 nucleotide sequence: TGCGCCAGCAGCCTTCCGACAGGTAGTGAGCAGTTCTTC. Full variable domain (missing parts from reference TRBV5-1 and TRBJ2-1): KAGVTQTPRYLIKTRGQQVTLSCSPISGHRSVSWYQQTPGQGLQFLFEYFSETQRNKGNFPGRFSGRQFSNSRSEMNVSTLELGDSALYLCASSLPTGSEQFFGPGTRLTVL.

This chain links TRBV19 with TRBJ2-7; 9 nucleotides agree with TRBD2. Per germline, CDR1 LNHDA and CDR2 SQIVND (reference sequence). CDR3 length: 13 amino acids. With 3 bases clipped from V and 5 bases from J, the junction kept 2 bases outside the gene matches. CDR3 sequence (DNA): TGTGCCAGTAGTATTCCTAGCGGGGACGAGCAGTACTTC. It codes for CASSIPSGDEQYF.

J is TRBJ2-3 and V is TRBV5-1; TRBD1 might be the D (5 bases). V was clipped by 1 base and J by 3 bases, with 9 bases between them. The CDR3 is 14 residues long. Germline V gene data show CDR1 as SGHRS and CDR2 as YFSETQ. The CDR3 DNA follows: TGCGCCAGCAGCTTGACTACAGGTACAGATACGCAGTATTTT. Translated, it gives CASSLTTGTDTQYF.

V gene TRBV7-2 combines with J gene TRBJ2-3; 7 positions agree with TRBD1. The germline V gene has CDR1 SGHTA and CDR2 FQGNSA. V lost 7 bases, J lost 2 bases, and 12 bases stayed unmatched. This CDR3 spans 16 amino acids. CDR3 sequence: CASKEAGTVYTDTQYF. The CDR3 DNA reads as TGTGCCAGCAAAGAGGCCGGGACAGTTTACACAGATACGCAGTATTTT.

The table lists this clone with a count of one. The chain couples TRBV4-3 to TRBJ2-1; a possible D gene is TRBD1 (6 bases). The CDR3 spans 13 residues. Trimming left V 4 bases short and J 5 bases short, with 9 bases between. The germline V gene encodes CDR1 LGHNA and CDR2 YSLEER. CDR3 loop: CASSRGLNNEQFF. As DNA, the CDR3 is TGCGCCAGCAGCCGGGGGCTAAACAATGAGCAGTTCTTC.

The CDR3: CSVATSNHGELFF. In nucleotides, the CDR3 is TGCAGCGTTGCGACTAGCAATCACGGGGAGCTGTTTTTT. The chain carries TRBV29-1 and TRBJ2-2; 7 nucleotides agree with TRBD2. In germline, CDR1 is SQVTM, CDR2 ANQGSEA. CDR3 size: 13 residues. J lost 7 bases, V lost 4 bases, and 6 bases had no gene match.

The chain carries TRBV6-2 or TRBV6-3 and TRBJ1-2; D is perhaps TRBD1 (6 bases). CDR3 length: 14 residues. V lost 2 bases and J lost 4, with 11 bases in between. Germline lookup yields CDR1 MNHEY and CDR2 SVGEGT. CDR3 in amino acids: CASSYRQARYGYTF. The CDR3 nucleotides are TGTGCCAGCAGTTACCGACAGGCCCGCTATGGCTACACCTTC.

CDR3 sequence reads: CASSEHHKGTGKSETSGNTIYF. The DNA for the CDR3 is TGTGCCAGCAGCGAACACCACAAAGGGACAGGGAAAAGCGAAACCTCTGGAAACACCATATATTTT. The chain is built from TRBV13 and TRBJ1-3; TRBD1 agrees at 9 bases. With 5 bases clipped from V and 0 bases from J, the junction kept 23 bases outside the gene matches. The germline V gene encodes CDR1 PRHDT and CDR2 FYEKMQ (reference sequence). CDR3 length equals 22 residues. The full variable domain, its missing parts supplied by reference TRBV13 and TRBJ1-3, is AAGVIQSPRHLIKEKRETATLKCYPIPRHDTVYWYQQGPGQDPQFLISFYEKMQSDKGSIPDRFSAQQFSDYHSELNMSSLELGDSALYFCASSEHHKGTGKSETSGNTIYFGEGSWLTVV.

The chain is built from TRBV5-4 and TRBJ2-1, with TRBD2 identical over 13 bases. Trimming at V came to 4 bases and at J to 3 bases, leaving 4 bases not matched to a gene. The CDR3 is 16 amino acids. The germline gives CDR1 SGHNT, CDR2 YYREEE (reference sequence). CDR3 sequence reads: CASSPRTSGSYNEQFF. DNA of the CDR3: TGTGCCAGCAGCCCCCGGACTAGCGGGAGCTACAATGAGCAGTTCTTC.

This sequence joins TRBV6-2 or TRBV6-3 and TRBJ2-7; D is perhaps TRBD2 (5 bases). The CDR3 length is 15 residues. Looked up from germline, CDR1 is MNHEY and CDR2 is SVGEGT. V lost 0 bases and J lost 0, with 9 bases in between. The CDR3 here is CASSYSIAPSYEQYF. CDR3 nucleotide sequence: TGTGCCAGCAGTTACTCGATAGCGCCCTCCTACGAGCAGTACTTC.

The chain combines TRBV7-8 with TRBJ1-5; 10 nucleotides match TRBD1. V dropped 7 bases and J dropped 5; count of bases not matched to a gene: 5. This CDR3 region has 14 residues. The germline CDR1 and CDR2 sequences are SGHVS and FQNEAQ. The DNA for the CDR3 is TGTGCCAGCACCTTCGGACAGGGGGATCAGCCCCAGCATTTT. Translated: CASTFGQGDQPQHF.

This clone showed up just once. The rearrangement uses TRBV4-2 and TRBJ2-7; 8 bases line up with TRBD2. In germline, CDR1 is LGHNA, CDR2 YNFKEQ. The V and J ends lost 1 base and 0 bases, in that order; junction bases with no gene match: 8. The CDR3 contains 17 residues. The DNA of the CDR3 is TGTGCCAGCAGCCAAGGGCTAGCGGGTATGAGCTCCTACGAGCAGTACTTC. It is translated as CASSQGLAGMSSYEQYF.

The genes are TRBV4-3 and TRBJ2-1; 7 positions agree with TRBD2. Germline loops: CDR1 LGHNA, CDR2 YSLEER. V lost 0 bases, J lost 3 bases, and 14 bases stayed unmatched. CDR3 length: 19 residues. The CDR3 region has the DNA TGCGCCAGCAGCCAAGATTCTAGCGGATTGCAGCCGAACTACAATGAGCAGTTCTTC. Translated, it gives CASSQDSSGLQPNYNEQFF.

The chain couples TRBV4-3 to TRBJ2-7; D ambiguous. Germline loops: CDR1 LGHNA, CDR2 YSLEER. The length of the CDR3 is 13 residues. V gave up 0 bases and J gave up 3 bases, with 6 bases separating them. The CDR3 loop is CASSQDPNYEQYF. As DNA, the CDR3 is TGCGCCAGCAGCCAAGACCCCAACTACGAGCAGTACTTC.

The J gene is TRBJ2-1, the V gene TRBV19, with D uncertain. The V gene's germline CDR1 is LNHDA and CDR2 SQIVND (reference sequence). The CDR3 loop spans 17 amino acids. V was pared by 5 bases and J by 2 bases, with 19 bases between. CDR3 residues: CASSPMALRGPYNEQFF. Here the CDR3 DNA reads TGTGCCAGTAGTCCAATGGCCCTTCGTGGGCCCTACAATGAGCAGTTCTTC.